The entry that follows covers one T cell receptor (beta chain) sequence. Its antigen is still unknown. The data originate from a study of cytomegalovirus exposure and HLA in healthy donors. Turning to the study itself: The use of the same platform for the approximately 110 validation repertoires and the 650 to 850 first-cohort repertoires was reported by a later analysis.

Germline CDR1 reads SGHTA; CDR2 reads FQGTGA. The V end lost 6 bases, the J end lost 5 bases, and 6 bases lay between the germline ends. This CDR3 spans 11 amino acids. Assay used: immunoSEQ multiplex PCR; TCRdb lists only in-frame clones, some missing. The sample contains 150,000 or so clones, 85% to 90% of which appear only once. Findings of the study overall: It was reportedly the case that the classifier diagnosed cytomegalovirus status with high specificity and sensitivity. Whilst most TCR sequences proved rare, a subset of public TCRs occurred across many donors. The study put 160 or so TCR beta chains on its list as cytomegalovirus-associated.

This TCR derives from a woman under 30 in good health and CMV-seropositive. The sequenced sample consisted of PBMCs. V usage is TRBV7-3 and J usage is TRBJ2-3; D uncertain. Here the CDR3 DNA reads TGTGCCAGCAGATCTAGAGATACGCAGTATTTT. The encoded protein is CASRSRDTQYF.